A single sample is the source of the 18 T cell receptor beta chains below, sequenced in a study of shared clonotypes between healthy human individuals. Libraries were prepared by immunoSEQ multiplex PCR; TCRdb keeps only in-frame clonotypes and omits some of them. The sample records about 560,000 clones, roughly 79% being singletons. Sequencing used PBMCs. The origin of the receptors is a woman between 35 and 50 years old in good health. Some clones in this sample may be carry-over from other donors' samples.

The CDR3 loop is CASRGTRSSYNEQFF. The CDR3 nucleotides are TGTGCCAGCAGGGGGACACGGAGCTCCTACAATGAGCAGTTCTTC. The chain combines TRBV28 with TRBJ2-1; tentative D call: TRBD1 (6 bases). This CDR3 is built from 15 residues. V lost 6 bases to trimming and J lost 0 bases, with 12 bases between them. The germline V gene has CDR1 MDHEN and CDR2 SYDVKM.

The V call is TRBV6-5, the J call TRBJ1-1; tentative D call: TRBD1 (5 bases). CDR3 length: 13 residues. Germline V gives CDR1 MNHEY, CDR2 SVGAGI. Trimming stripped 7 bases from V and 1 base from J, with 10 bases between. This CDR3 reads CASKGESNTEAFF. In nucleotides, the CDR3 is TGTGCCAGCAAAGGGGAGTCGAACACTGAAGCTTTCTTT.

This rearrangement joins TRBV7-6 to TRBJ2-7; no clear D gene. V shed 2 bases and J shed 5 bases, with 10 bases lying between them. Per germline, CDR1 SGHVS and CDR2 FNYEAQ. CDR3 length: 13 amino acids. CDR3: CASSLYPPNEQYF. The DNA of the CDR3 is TGTGCCAGCAGCTTATACCCCCCCAACGAGCAGTACTTC.

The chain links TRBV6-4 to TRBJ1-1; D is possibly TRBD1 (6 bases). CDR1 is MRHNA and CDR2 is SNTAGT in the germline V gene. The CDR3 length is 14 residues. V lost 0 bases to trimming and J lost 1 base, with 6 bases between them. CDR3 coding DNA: TGTGCCAGCAGTGACTCAGGGGGGAACACTGAAGCTTTCTTT. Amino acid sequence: CASSDSGGNTEAFF.

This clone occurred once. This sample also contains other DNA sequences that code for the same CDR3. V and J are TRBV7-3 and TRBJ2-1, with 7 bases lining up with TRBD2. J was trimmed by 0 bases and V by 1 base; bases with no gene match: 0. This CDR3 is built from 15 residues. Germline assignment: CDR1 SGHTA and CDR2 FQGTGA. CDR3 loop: CASSLRGGSYNEQFF. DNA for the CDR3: TGTGCCAGCAGCTTAAGGGGGGGCTCCTACAATGAGCAGTTCTTC.

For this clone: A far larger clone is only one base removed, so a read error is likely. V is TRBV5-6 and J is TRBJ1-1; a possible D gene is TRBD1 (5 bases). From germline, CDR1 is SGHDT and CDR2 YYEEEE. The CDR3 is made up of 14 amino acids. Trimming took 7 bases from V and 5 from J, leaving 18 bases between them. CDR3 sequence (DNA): TGTGCCAGCCGCCCTCGAGGGGCTTGGACTGAAGCTTTCTTT. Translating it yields CASRPRGAWTEAFF.

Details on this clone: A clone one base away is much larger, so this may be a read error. DNA for the CDR3: TGTGCCAGCAGCTTAGGGGGGGCCAATGAGCAGTTCTTC. Protein: CASSLGGANEQFF. The gene calls are TRBV11-3 and TRBJ2-1; D possibly matches TRBD1 or TRBD2 (6 bases each). This CDR3 region has 13 residues. Trimming took off 1 base at V and 6 bases at J, with 7 bases between the two ends. Germline V CDR1 and CDR2: SGHNT, YENEEA.

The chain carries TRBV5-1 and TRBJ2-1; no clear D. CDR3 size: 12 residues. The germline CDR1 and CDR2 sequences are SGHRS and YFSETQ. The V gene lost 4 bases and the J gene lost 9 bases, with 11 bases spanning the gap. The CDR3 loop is CASSNVAFEQFF. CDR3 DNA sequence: TGCGCCAGCAGCAATGTAGCTTTTGAGCAGTTCTTC.

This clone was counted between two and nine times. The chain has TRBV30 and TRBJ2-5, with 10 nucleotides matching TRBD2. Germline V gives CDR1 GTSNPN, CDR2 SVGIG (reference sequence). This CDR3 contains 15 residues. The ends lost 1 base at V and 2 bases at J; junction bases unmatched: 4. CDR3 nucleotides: TGTGCCTGGAGTGAACTAGCGGGGATACAAGAGACCCAGTACTTC. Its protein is CAWSELAGIQETQYF.

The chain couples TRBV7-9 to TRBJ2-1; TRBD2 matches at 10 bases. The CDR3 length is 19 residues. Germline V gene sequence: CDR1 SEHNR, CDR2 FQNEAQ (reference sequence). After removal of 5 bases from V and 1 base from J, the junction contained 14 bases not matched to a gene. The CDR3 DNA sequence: TGTGCCAGCAGCCCGAGGTGGGCTAGCGGGAGTAGGTCCTACAATGAGCAGTTCTTC. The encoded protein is CASSPRWASGSRSYNEQFF.

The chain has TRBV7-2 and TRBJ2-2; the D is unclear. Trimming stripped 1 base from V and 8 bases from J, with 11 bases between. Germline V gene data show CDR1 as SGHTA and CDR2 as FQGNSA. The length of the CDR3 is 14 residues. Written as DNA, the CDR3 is TGTGCCAGCAGCTTAGGCAGAGAAAGGGGGGAGCTGTTTTTT. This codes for CASSLGRERGELFF.

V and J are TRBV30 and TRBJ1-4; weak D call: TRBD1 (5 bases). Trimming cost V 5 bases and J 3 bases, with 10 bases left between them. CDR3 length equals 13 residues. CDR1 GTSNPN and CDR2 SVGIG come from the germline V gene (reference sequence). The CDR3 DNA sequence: TGTGCCTGGGGGGGTTTGGCTAATGAAAAACTGTTTTTT. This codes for CAWGGLANEKLFF.

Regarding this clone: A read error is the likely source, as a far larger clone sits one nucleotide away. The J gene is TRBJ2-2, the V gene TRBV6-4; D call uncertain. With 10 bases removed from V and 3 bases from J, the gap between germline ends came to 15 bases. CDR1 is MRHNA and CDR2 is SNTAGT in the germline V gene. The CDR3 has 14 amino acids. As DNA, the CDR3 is TGTGCCAACAGCACATCGACTGACACCGGGGAGCTGTTTTTT. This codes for CANSTSTDTGELFF.

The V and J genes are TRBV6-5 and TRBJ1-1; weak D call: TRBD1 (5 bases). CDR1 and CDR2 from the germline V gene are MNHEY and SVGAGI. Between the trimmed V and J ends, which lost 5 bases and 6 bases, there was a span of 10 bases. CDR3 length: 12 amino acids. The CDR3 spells CASSPDRSEAFF. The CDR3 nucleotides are TGTGCCAGCAGTCCCGACAGATCTGAAGCTTTCTTT.

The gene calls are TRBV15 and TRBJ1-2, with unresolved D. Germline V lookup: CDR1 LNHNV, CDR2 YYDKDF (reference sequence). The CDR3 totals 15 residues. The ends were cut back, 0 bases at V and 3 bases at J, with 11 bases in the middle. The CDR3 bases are TGTGCCACCAGCAGAGATGGTACGGGTGACTATGGCTACACCTTC. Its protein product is CATSRDGTGDYGYTF.

The CDR3 coding sequence is TGTGCCAGCAGTTTATTCCAGGGCTCTGGGGCCAACGTCCTGACTTTC. It is translated as CASSLFQGSGANVLTF. The chain is built from TRBV28 and TRBJ2-6, with D possibly being TRBD1 (5 bases). The V end lost 1 base, the J end lost 0 bases, and 7 bases lay between the germline ends. The CDR3 extends over 16 amino acids. Germline V lookup: CDR1 MDHEN, CDR2 SYDVKM.

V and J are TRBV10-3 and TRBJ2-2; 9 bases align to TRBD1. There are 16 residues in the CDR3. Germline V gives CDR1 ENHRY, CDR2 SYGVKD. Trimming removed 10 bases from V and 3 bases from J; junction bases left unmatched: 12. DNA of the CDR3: TGTGCCAGCGGAGGGTTTTGGGACAGGGACACCGGGGAGCTGTTTTTT. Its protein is CASGGFWDRDTGELFF.

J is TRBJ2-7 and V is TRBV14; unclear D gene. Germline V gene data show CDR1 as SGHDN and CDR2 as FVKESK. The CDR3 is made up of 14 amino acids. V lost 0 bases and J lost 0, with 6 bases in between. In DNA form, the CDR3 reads TGTGCCAGCAGCCAAGATCCCTACTCCTACGAGCAGTACTTC. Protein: CASSQDPYSYEQYF.